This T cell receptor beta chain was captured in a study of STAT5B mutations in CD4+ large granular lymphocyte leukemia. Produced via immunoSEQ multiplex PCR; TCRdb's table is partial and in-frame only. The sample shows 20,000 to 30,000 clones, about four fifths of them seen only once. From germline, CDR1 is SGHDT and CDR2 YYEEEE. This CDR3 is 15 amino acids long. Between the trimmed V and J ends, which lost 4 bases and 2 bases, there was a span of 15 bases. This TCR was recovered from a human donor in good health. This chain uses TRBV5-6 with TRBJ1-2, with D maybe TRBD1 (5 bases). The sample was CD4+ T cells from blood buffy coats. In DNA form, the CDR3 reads TGTGCCAGCAGCCCCGGGGGGACGGAGAACTATGGCTACACCTTC. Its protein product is CASSPGGTENYGYTF.